Listed here is a single T cell receptor beta chain. What it binds is unknown. V shed 5 bases and J shed 5 bases, with 11 bases lying between them. The CDR3 is 14 amino acids. Germline V gene sequence: CDR1 SGHRS, CDR2 YFSETQ. The data are from a study of T cells after yellow fever vaccination. Study as a whole: Fractions containing few cells were prepared with SMART-Seq v4 Ultra Low Input. Findings and limits, study-wide: FACS-sorted repertoires might harbor abundant contaminating clonotypes from the bulk population. A faster peak, day 5 versus 15, was reached by the weaker secondary response.

Template-switching 5'RACE yielded the TCR cDNA; a universal primer site and UMIs were added in the process. TCRdb reanalysed the 5' RACE reads using MiXCR and keeps one entry per CDR3 protein. The sample lists about 340,000 distinct CDR3 sequences, 8.5% to 9% occurring once. This clonotype was sampled from a man aged 18 to 29 who received the YFV17D yellow fever vaccine. The chain couples TRBV5-1 to TRBJ1-6; D unclear. Sequences were derived from PBMCs, sampled on the day of the first yellow fever vaccination. Here the CDR3 reads CASSPLDHNSPLHF. The CDR3 region has the DNA TGCGCCAGCAGTCCCCTAGACCATAATTCACCCCTCCACTTT.